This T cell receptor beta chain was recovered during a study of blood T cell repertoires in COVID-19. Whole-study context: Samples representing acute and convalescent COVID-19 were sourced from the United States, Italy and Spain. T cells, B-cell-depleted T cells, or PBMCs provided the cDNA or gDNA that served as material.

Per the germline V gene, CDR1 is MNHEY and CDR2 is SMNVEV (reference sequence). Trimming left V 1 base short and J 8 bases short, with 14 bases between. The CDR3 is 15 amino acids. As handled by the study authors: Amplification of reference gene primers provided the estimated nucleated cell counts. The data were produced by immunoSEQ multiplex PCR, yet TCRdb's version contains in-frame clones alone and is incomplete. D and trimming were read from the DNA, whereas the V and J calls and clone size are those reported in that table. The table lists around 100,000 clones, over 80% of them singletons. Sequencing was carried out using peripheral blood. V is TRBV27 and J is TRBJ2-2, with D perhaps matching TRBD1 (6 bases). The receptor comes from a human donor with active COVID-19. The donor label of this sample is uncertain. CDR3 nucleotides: TGTGCCAGCAGTTTATTAGCAGGGGCCCGTGGGGAGCTGTTTTTT. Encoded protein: CASSLLAGARGELFF.